This TCR beta chain comes out of a study of T cell responses to AZD1222 COVID-19 vaccine. Study-wide results and limits: Only 5 or 6 individuals given AZD1222 were seropositive at baseline. Unmutated variant regions are reportedly targeted by nearly half of spike-specific TCRs. Repertoire collection took place solely once the T cell response had peaked.

TCRdb's table, derived via immunoSEQ multiplex PCR, lists solely in-frame clones and lacks some. The sample contains around 110,000 clones, about 90% of which appear only once. About this clone itself: Its specificity is not known.

This CDR3 has 17 amino acids. V shed 6 bases and J shed 2 bases, with 22 bases lying between them. Germline V lookup: CDR1 SGHTA, CDR2 FQGTGA. The specimen was peripheral blood, collected 28 days after the second AZD1222 dose. The genes are TRBV7-3 and TRBJ2-5, with a weak D call TRBD1 (6 bases). This TCR came from an adult who received the AZD1222 COVID-19 vaccine. CDR3 amino acids: CASSSDPGQGGQETQYF. Here the CDR3 DNA reads TGTGCCAGCAGTTCGGACCCGGGACAAGGGGGTCAAGAGACCCAGTACTTC.